The source of this T cell receptor (beta chain) is a study of blood T cell repertoires in COVID-19. Background on the study: The analysed material was cDNA or gDNA that came from T cells, B-cell-depleted T cells, or PBMCs.

V lost 4 bases and J 0 bases, leaving 10 bases between the germline ends. The CDR3 runs to 15 residues. CDR1 and CDR2 (germline): LNHDA, SQIVND (reference sequence). Method: immunoSEQ multiplex PCR; TCRdb's copy keeps in-frame clones and lacks some. The sample holds roughly 140,000 clones; around 82% are singletons and the top ten take around 4%. This chain links TRBV19 with TRBJ1-5; no clear D gene. The TCR was taken from a man aged 60-69 years with acute or convalescent COVID-19. The sequenced sample was peripheral blood. The CDR3 is CASSTAAVSNQPQHF. The CDR3 DNA follows: TGTGCCAGTAGTACAGCGGCAGTTAGCAATCAGCCCCAGCATTTT.